Sequencing of this T cell receptor beta chain was carried out in a study of cytomegalovirus exposure and HLA in healthy donors. Study at large: The roughly 120 validation repertoires matched the approximately 700 first-cohort repertoires in platform, a later analysis reported.

The study, taken as a whole, reports: The classifier was said to identify cytomegalovirus status with high specificity and sensitivity. Cytomegalovirus association was listed for approximately 160 TCR beta chains. The majority of TCR sequences were rare, yet some public TCRs appeared in many donors.

Data came from immunoSEQ multiplex PCR; TCRdb stores just in-frame clones and leaves some out. Of hundreds of thousands of clones listed, 87% are singletons. On this clone: The antigen remains unidentified.

Specimen: PBMCs. This TCR was recovered from a young man in good health and CMV-seropositive.

The CDR3 here is CASSREVLLYEQYF. CDR3 DNA: TGTGCCAGCAGCAGGGAGGTACTCCTCTACGAGCAGTACTTC. This chain uses TRBV11-2 with TRBJ2-7; D possibly corresponds to TRBD2 (6 bases). The germline gives CDR1 SGHAT, CDR2 FQNNGV. This CDR3 has 14 residues. V dropped 5 bases and J dropped 3 bases, with 14 bases sitting between them.